This TCR beta chain is drawn from a study of CD8+ T cells in alopecia areata. Across the whole study: Each day, treated patients took oral tofacitinib twice, at 5 to 10 mg per dose. General study results and limits: Scalp samples also contribute reads from the resident alphabeta T cells found in normal skin. Tofacitinib yielded significantly lower scalp clonality and fewer expanded CD8+ clones among the top 100.

In germline, CDR1 is SGHTA, CDR2 FQGNSA. The CDR3 spans 14 residues. V lost 5 bases, J lost 5 bases, and 15 bases lay in between. Reverse transcription of extracted RNA yielded cDNA, which provided the sequencing template. The assay was immunoSEQ multiplex PCR, and TCRdb's table has in-frame clones only and misses some. Here the sample spans under 350,000 clones, 55% to 70% being singletons. A note on this clone: Its antigen is unidentified.

Indicated treatment: oral pan-JAK inhibitor, 5-10 mg twice daily. Alopecia areata patients provided lesional scalp punch biopsies and peripheral blood. This rearrangement joins TRBV7-2 to TRBJ1-1; D unresolved. This receptor was obtained from a human donor with alopecia areata. The sequenced sample was CD4+ T cells sorted from blood, obtained at week 24, from a patient treated with tofacitinib. The CDR3 protein is CASSKGPSGTEAFF. The DNA for the CDR3 is TGTGCCAGCAGCAAAGGACCCTCGGGTACTGAAGCTTTCTTT.